The 21 T cell receptor beta chains below all came from one sample that was sequenced in a study of cytomegalovirus exposure and HLA in healthy donors listed by TCRdb under 2017. Library preparation was by the immunoSEQ multiplex PCR assay. For the multiplex PCR, a mixture combining 60 forward primers for TCR Vbeta segments and 13 reverse primers for TCR Jbeta segments was used. TCRdb's version of the immuneACCESS table is confined to in-frame rearrangements and falls short of the full clone set. An unresolved V gene accounts for under half of the shortfall where checked; the remainder is of unknown origin. The table for this sample lists 100,000 to 150,000 clones; just under 75% of them were counted only once. About 4.4% of the sample goes to the ten largest clones. The sequencing input was PBMCs. The receptor set was obtained from a man aged 60-69 years in good health and CMV-seropositive.

This clone has a handful of counts. V is TRBV10-1 and J is TRBJ1-1, with 8 bases fitting TRBD1. The V gene's germline CDR1 is WNHNN and CDR2 SYGVQD (reference sequence). Germline trimming cut 11 bases from V and 5 bases from J; bases unmatched to any gene: 7. The CDR3 contains 12 residues. This chain's CDR3 is CAGRTGRTEAFF. In DNA form, the CDR3 reads TGCGCCGGTCGGACAGGGCGGACTGAAGCTTTCTTT.

This clone was counted a few times. The chain is built from TRBV10-2 and TRBJ2-4; D is ambiguous. CDR3 length equals 14 residues. CDR1 and CDR2 from the germline V gene are WSHSY and SAAADI. V was clipped by 3 bases and J by 8 bases, with 14 bases between them. The CDR3 bases are TGCGCCAGCAGTGACGATGGAAAGCAGGACATTCAGTACTTC. Amino acid sequence: CASSDDGKQDIQYF.

The rearrangement links TRBV6-6 to TRBJ1-2; the D gene is possibly TRBD1 (6 bases). Germline V gives CDR1 MNHNY, CDR2 SVGAGI (reference sequence). V lost 2 bases to trimming and J lost 6 bases, with 16 bases between them. CDR3 length: 15 residues. The DNA for the CDR3 is TGTGCCAGCAGTTACACCCTACAGGGTGTCGATGGCTACACCTTC. Translating it yields CASSYTLQGVDGYTF.

The rearrangement joins TRBV5-8 to TRBJ2-5; TRBD2 matches 10 bases. The CDR3 is made up of 14 amino acids. The V and J ends lost 1 base and 9 bases, in that order; junction bases with no gene match: 6. Germline assignment: CDR1 SGHTS and CDR2 YDEGEE. CDR3 sequence: CASSLSSGGRAQYF. Written as DNA, the CDR3 is TGTGCCAGCAGCTTGTCTAGCGGGGGCCGGGCCCAGTACTTC.

This clone was seen only a few times. The chain recombines TRBV4-2 with TRBJ2-3, with TRBD2 identical over 8 bases. This CDR3 is built from 15 residues. V lost 4 bases, J lost 6 bases, and 9 bases stayed unmatched. The germline gives CDR1 LGHNA, CDR2 YNFKEQ. The CDR3 bases are TGTGCCAGCAGCCTGGGACCGGGGGGGCCCGATACGCAGTATTTT. Translating it yields CASSLGPGGPDTQYF.

The CDR3 region is CAISQGQGGPMGEKLFF. CDR3 nucleotide sequence: TGTGCCATCAGCCAAGGACAGGGGGGTCCGATGGGCGAAAAACTGTTTTTT. V usage is TRBV10-3 and J usage is TRBJ1-4; 10 positions agree with TRBD1. With 6 bases clipped from V and 8 bases from J, the junction kept 15 bases outside the gene matches. The CDR3 extends over 17 amino acids. Germline loops: CDR1 ENHRY, CDR2 SYGVKD.

The chain employs TRBV28 and TRBJ1-2; 7 nucleotides align to TRBD1. The germline CDR1 and CDR2 sequences are MDHEN and SYDVKM. This CDR3 spans 14 amino acids. V lost 6 bases to trimming and J lost 8 bases; unmatched junction nucleotides: 12. The CDR3, as DNA: TGTGCCAGCAGCACACGACAGGGAAGAAGGGGCTACACCTTC. As protein: CASSTRQGRRGYTF.

V and J are TRBV5-1 and TRBJ2-1; a possible D gene is TRBD2 (6 bases). Trimming removed 2 bases at V and 10 bases at J, with 16 bases between. The CDR3 has 14 amino acids. Germline V gene data show CDR1 as SGHRS and CDR2 as YFSETQ. The CDR3 here is CASSLGQAREEQFF. The CDR3 region has the DNA TGCGCCAGCAGCTTAGGGCAGGCTCGGGAGGAGCAGTTCTTC.

This sequence joins TRBV19 and TRBJ2-5; 8 bases align to TRBD1. The V gene end was trimmed by 10 bases and the J gene end by 5 bases; junction bases not matched to a gene: 6. This CDR3 region has 12 residues. Germline assignment: CDR1 LNHDA and CDR2 SQIVND (reference sequence). The CDR3 nucleotides are TGTGCCACTGAAGACAGGGGTGAGACCCAGTACTTC. It specifies CATEDRGETQYF. Drawing the rest from reference TRBV19 and TRBJ2-5, the complete variable domain is DGGITQSPKYLFRKEGQNVTLSCEQNLNHDAMYWYRQDPGQGLRLIYYSQIVNDFQKGDIAEGYSVSREKKESFPLTVTSAQKNPTAFYLCATEDRGETQYFGPGTRLLVL.

CDR3 amino acids: CASSGTGWSYEQYF. DNA of the CDR3: TGTGCCAGCAGCGGGACAGGATGGTCCTACGAGCAGTACTTC. This rearrangement joins TRBV2 to TRBJ2-7; 8 nucleotides line up with TRBD1. This CDR3 spans 14 amino acids. Germline V gene lookup returns CDR1 SNHLY and CDR2 FYNNEI. With V trimmed by 6 bases and J by 1 base, 5 bases remained unmatched.

This chain joins TRBV29-1 and TRBJ1-1, with 10 bases identical to TRBD1. The CDR3 spans 15 residues. V shed 0 bases and J 6 bases; nucleotides not matched to a gene: 7. Germline V gene lookup returns CDR1 SQVTM and CDR2 ANQGSEA. CDR3 coding DNA: TGCAGCGTTGAAGATCGGACAGGGGGATCATCTGAAGCTTTCTTT. This gives the protein CSVEDRTGGSSEAFF. The whole variable domain, filled in from reference TRBV29-1 and TRBJ1-1, reads SAVISQKPSRDICQRGTSLTIQCQVDSQVTMMFWYRQQPGQSLTLIATANQGSEATYESGFVIDKFPISRPNLTFSTLTVSNMSPEDSSIYLCSVEDRTGGSSEAFFGQGTRLTVV.

This sequence joins TRBV1 and TRBJ2-7; the table gives TRBD1 as D, unverified against the DNA. TRBV1 is marked as a pseudogene. This CDR3 region has 13 residues. The CDR3 sequence: CTSLDRVSYEQYF. The CDR3, as DNA: TGCACCAGCCTCGACAGGGTATCCTACGAGCAGTACTTC.

This sequence joins TRBV11-2 and TRBJ2-5, with a tentative D call TRBD1 (5 bases). The CDR3 contains 13 residues. Germline V CDR1 and CDR2: SGHAT, FQNNGV. Trimming took off 3 bases at V and 2 bases at J, with 7 bases between the two ends. The CDR3 here is CASSFTGQETQYF. CDR3 DNA sequence: TGTGCCAGCAGCTTTACAGGTCAAGAGACCCAGTACTTC.

The chain is built from TRBV15 and TRBJ2-3, with 8 bases matching TRBD2. After removal of 0 bases from V and 6 bases from J, the junction contained 11 bases not matched to a gene. Germline CDR1 is LNHNV and CDR2 is YYDKDF (reference sequence). This CDR3 region has 17 residues. CDR3 coding DNA: TGTGCCACCAGCAGAGAAAGTCGGGGGGGCCTACAGGATACGCAGTATTTT. Residues: CATSRESRGGLQDTQYF.

V and J are TRBV30 and TRBJ2-3; possible D gene TRBD2, 6 bases. Trimming took 4 bases from V and 6 from J, leaving 26 bases between them. Germline V CDR1 and CDR2: GTSNPN, SVGIG (reference sequence). The CDR3 sequence is 17 residues long. The CDR3 reads CAWTKAGPGRGRDTQYF. CDR3 in DNA: TGTGCCTGGACCAAAGCGGGCCCGGGACGGGGTAGGGATACGCAGTATTTT. Full variable domain (remainder filled in from reference TRBV30 and TRBJ2-3): SQTIHQWPATLVQPVGSPLSLECTVEGTSNPNLYWYRQAAGRGLQLLFYSVGIGQISSEVPQNLSASRPQDRQFILSSKKLLLSDSGFYLCAWTKAGPGRGRDTQYFGPGTRLTVL.

This chain joins TRBV6-5 and TRBJ2-3, with D uncertain. The CDR3 loop spans 12 amino acids. The V and J ends lost 4 bases and 4 bases respectively, with 6 bases between them. Germline V gives CDR1 MNHEY, CDR2 SVGAGI. The CDR3 DNA reads TGTGCCAGCAGTTCGGCGGCAGATACGCAGTATTTT. This codes for CASSSAADTQYF.

V is TRBV28 and J is TRBJ1-1; the D gene is possibly TRBD1 (6 bases). Between the trimmed V and J ends, which lost 5 bases and 5 bases, there was a span of 12 bases. This CDR3 comprises 13 residues. CDR1 and CDR2 (germline): MDHEN, SYDVKM. CDR3 sequence (DNA): TGTGCCAGCAGTCAGGGGTTGGGGACTGAAGCTTTCTTT. Residues: CASSQGLGTEAFF.

This clone appeared once. The chain recombines TRBV12-2 with TRBJ2-7; the D call TRBD2 from the table was never checked on the DNA. TRBV12-2 is flagged as a pseudogene. There are 17 residues in the CDR3. The DNA for the CDR3 is TGTGCAAGTCGCTTAGCGCGTAGCGGGGGCACGTGTCACGAGCAGTACTTC. Its protein is CASRLARSGGTCHEQYF.

V and J are TRBV28 and TRBJ1-6, with D possibly TRBD1 on 5 matching bases. The CDR3 consists of 15 residues. The germline V gene encodes CDR1 MDHEN and CDR2 SYDVKM. Trimming pared 1 base from V and 6 bases from J, leaving 10 bases between. CDR3 sequence: CASSLSPGGNSPLHF. Written as DNA, the CDR3 is TGTGCCAGCAGTTTATCTCCGGGGGGTAATTCACCCCTCCACTTT. Full variable domain (outside the CDR3, taken from reference TRBV28 and TRBJ1-6): DVKVTQSSRYLVKRTGEKVFLECVQDMDHENMFWYRQDPGLGLRLIYFSYDVKMKEKGDIPEGYSVSREKKERFSLILESASTNQTSMYLCASSLSPGGNSPLHFGNGTRLTVT.

V gene TRBV5-4 combines with J gene TRBJ2-7; 9 nucleotides align to TRBD1. Germline V gene lookup returns CDR1 SGHNT and CDR2 YYREEE (reference sequence). With V trimmed by 0 bases and J by 5 bases, 9 bases remained unmatched. The CDR3 totals 16 residues. CDR3 sequence: CASSLDGGQGIDEQYF. CDR3 nucleotide sequence: TGTGCCAGCAGCTTGGACGGGGGACAGGGAATCGACGAGCAGTACTTC.

The CDR3 reads CSYSMRDNQPQHF. As DNA, the CDR3 is TGTTCCTATAGTATGAGGGACAATCAGCCCCAGCATTTT. This chain links TRBV6-1 with TRBJ1-5; no definite D call. This CDR3 region has 13 residues. Germline values: CDR1 MNHNS, CDR2 SASEGT.